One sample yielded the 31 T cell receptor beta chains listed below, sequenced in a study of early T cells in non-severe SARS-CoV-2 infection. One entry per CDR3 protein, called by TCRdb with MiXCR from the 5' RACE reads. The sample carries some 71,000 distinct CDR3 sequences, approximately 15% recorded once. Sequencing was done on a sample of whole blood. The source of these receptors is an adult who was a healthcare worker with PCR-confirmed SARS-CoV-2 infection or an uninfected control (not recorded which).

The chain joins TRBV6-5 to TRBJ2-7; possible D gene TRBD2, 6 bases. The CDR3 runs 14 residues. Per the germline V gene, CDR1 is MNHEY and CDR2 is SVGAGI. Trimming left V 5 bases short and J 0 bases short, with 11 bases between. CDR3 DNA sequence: TGTGCCAGCAGTCCCCCCGGGAGCTCCTACGAGCAGTACTTC. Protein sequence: CASSPPGSSYEQYF.

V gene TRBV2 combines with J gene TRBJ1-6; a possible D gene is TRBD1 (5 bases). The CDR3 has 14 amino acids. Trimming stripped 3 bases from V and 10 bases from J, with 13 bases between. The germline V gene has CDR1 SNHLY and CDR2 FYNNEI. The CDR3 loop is CASSERGRGSPLHF. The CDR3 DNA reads TGTGCCAGCAGTGAGCGGGGACGGGGCTCACCCCTCCACTTT.

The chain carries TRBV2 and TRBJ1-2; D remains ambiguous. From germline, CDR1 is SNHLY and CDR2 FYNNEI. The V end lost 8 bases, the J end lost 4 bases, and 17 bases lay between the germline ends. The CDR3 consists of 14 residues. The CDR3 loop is CASPEMVGVYGYTF. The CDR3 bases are TGTGCCAGCCCCGAGATGGTGGGAGTCTATGGCTACACCTTC.

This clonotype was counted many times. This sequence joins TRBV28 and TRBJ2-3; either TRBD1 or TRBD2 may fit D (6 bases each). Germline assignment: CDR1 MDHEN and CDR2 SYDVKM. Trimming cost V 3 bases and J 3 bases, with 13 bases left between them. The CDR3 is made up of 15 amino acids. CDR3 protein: CASSFGGRVTDTQYF. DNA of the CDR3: TGTGCCAGCAGTTTCGGGGGCAGGGTGACAGATACGCAGTATTTT.

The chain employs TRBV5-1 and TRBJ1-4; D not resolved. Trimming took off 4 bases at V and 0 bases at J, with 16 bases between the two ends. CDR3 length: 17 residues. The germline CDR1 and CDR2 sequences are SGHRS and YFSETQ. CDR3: CASSQTDRSPTNEKLFF. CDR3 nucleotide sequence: TGCGCCAGCAGCCAAACCGATCGGAGCCCAACTAATGAAAAACTGTTTTTT.

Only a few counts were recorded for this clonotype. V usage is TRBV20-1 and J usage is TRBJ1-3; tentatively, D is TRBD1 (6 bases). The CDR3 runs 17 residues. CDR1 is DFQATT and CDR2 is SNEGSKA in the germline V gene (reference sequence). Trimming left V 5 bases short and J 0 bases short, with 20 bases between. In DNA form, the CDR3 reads TGCAGTGCTGGTAGTAACAGGGTCGAGAGCTCTGGAAACACCATATATTTT. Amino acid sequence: CSAGSNRVESSGNTIYF.

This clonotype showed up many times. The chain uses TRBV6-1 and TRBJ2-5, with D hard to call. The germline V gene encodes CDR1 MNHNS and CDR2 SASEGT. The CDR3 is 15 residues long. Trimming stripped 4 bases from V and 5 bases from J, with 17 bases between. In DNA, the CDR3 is TGTGCCAGCAGTGTCGGGCACGGCGAGAGGGAGACCCAGTACTTC. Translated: CASSVGHGERETQYF.

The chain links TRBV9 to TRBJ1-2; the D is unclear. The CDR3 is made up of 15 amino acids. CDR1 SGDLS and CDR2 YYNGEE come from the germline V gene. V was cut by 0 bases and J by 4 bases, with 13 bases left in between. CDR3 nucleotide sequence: TGTGCCAGCAGCGTAGCAGGCATCGGGAGCTATGGCTACACCTTC. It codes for CASSVAGIGSYGYTF.

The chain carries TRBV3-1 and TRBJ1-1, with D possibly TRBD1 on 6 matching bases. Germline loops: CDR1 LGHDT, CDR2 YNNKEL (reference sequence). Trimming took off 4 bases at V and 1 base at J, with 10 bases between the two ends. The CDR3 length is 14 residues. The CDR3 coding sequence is TGTGCCAGCAGCCCCCAGGGGTCGAACACTGAAGCTTTCTTT. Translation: CASSPQGSNTEAFF.

The CDR3 coding sequence is TGTGCCAGCTCACCCTTCCCCGGGGGGATGAGCAATCAGCCCCAGCATTTT. Protein product: CASSPFPGGMSNQPQHF. The chain employs TRBV18 and TRBJ1-5, with a possible D match to TRBD1 (5 bases). Between the trimmed V and J ends, which lost 3 bases and 1 base, there was a span of 16 bases. The CDR3 has 17 residues. Germline V CDR1 and CDR2: KGHSH, LQKENI.

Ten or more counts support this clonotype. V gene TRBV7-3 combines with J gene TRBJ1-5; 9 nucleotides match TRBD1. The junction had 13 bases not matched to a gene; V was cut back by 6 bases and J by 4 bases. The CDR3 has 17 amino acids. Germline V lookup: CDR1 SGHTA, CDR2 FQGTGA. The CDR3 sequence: CASSLQNRGRINQPQHF. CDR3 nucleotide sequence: TGTGCCAGCAGTCTTCAAAACAGGGGGCGCATTAATCAGCCCCAGCATTTT.

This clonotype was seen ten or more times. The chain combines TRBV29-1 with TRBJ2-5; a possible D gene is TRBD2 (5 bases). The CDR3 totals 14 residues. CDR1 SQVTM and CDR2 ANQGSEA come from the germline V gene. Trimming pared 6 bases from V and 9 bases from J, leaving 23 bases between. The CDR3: CSVPTRSLGEPQYF. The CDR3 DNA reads TGCAGCGTCCCAACTAGGTCCCTTGGGGAGCCCCAGTACTTC.

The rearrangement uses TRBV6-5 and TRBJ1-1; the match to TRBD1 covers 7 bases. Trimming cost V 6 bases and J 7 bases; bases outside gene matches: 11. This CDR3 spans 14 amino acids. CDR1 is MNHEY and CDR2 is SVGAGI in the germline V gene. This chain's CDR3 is CASRPPGQRGEAFF. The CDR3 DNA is TGTGCCAGCAGACCACCGGGACAGAGGGGTGAAGCTTTCTTT.

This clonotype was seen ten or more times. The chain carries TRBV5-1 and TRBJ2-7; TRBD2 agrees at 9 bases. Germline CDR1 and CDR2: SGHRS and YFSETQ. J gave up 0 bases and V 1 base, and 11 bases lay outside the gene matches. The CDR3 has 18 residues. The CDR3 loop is CASSLRGGLALTSYEQYF. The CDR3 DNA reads TGCGCCAGCAGCTTGAGAGGGGGACTAGCCCTCACCTCCTACGAGCAGTACTTC. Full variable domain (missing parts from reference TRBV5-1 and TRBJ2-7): KAGVTQTPRYLIKTRGQQVTLSCSPISGHRSVSWYQQTPGQGLQFLFEYFSETQRNKGNFPGRFSGRQFSNSRSEMNVSTLELGDSALYLCASSLRGGLALTSYEQYFGPGTRLTVT.

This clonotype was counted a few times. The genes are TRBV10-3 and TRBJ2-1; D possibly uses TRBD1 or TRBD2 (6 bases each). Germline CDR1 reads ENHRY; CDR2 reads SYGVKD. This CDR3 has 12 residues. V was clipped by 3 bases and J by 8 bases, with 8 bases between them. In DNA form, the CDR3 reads TGTGCCATCAGTGAAAGGGGGGATGAGCAGTTCTTC. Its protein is CAISERGDEQFF.

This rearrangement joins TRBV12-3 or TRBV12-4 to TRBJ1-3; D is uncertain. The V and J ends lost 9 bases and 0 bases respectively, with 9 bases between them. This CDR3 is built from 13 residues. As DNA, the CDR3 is TGTGCCAGTGCGTACTTCTCTGGAAACACCATATATTTT. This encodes CASAYFSGNTIYF.

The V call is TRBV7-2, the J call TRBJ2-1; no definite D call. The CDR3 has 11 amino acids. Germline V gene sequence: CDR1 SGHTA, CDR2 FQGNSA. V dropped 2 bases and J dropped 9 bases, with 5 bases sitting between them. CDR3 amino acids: CASSLRCEQFF. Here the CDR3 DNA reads TGTGCCAGCAGCTTAAGATGTGAGCAGTTCTTC.

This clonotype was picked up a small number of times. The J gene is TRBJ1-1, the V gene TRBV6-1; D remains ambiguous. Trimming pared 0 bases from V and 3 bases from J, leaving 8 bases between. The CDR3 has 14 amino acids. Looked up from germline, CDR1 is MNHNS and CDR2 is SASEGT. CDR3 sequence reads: CASSEAGSDTEAFF. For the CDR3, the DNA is TGTGCCAGCAGTGAAGCAGGCAGTGACACTGAAGCTTTCTTT.

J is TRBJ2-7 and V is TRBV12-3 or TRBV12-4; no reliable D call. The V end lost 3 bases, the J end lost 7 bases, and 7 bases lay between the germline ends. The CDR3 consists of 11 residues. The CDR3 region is CASSLSSEQYF. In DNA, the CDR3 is TGTGCCAGCAGTTTGAGTTCAGAGCAGTACTTC.

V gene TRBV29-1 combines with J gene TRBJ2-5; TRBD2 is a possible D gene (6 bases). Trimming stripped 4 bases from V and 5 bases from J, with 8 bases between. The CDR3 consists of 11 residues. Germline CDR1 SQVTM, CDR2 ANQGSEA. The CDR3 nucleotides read TGCAGCGTTGCGGACTACGAGACCCAGTACTTC. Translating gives CSVADYETQYF.

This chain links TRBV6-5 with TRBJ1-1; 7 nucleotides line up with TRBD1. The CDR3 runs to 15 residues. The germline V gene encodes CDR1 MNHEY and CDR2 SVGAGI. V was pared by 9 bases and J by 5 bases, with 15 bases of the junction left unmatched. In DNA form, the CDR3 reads TGTGCCAGTCACCGACAGGGCCTGACGGGTACTGAAGCTTTCTTT. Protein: CASHRQGLTGTEAFF.

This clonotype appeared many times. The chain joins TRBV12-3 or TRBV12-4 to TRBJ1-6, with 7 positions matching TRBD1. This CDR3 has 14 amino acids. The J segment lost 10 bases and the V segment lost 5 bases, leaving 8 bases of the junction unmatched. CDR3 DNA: TGTGCCAGCAGTCTTGACAGGGACCGATCACCCCTCCACTTT. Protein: CASSLDRDRSPLHF.

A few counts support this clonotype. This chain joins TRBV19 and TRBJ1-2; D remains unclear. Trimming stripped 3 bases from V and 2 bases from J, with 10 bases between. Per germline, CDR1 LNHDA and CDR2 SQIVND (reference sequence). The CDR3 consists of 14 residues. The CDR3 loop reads CASSIGGRNYGYTF. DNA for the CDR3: TGTGCCAGTAGTATTGGAGGGCGGAACTATGGCTACACCTTC.

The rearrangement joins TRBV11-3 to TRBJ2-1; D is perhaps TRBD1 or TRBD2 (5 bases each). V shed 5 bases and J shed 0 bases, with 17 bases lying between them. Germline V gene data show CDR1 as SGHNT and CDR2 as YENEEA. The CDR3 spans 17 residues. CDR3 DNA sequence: TGTGCCAGCAGCGGGACGAATCGATGGAACTCCTACAATGAGCAGTTCTTC. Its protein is CASSGTNRWNSYNEQFF. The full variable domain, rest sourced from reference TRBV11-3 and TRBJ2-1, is EAGVVQSPRYKIIEKKQPVAFWCNPISGHNTLYWYLQNLGQGPELLIRYENEEAVDDSQLPKDRFSAERLKGVDSTLKIQPAELGDSAVYLCASSGTNRWNSYNEQFFGPGTRLTVL.

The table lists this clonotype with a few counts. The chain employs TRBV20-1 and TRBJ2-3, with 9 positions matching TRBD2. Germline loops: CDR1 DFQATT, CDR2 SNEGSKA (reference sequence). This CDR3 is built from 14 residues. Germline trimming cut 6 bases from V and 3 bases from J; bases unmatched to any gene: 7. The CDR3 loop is CSATPGLATDTQYF. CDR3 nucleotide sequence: TGCAGTGCAACACCGGGACTAGCAACAGATACGCAGTATTTT.

The CDR3 nucleotides read TGCAGCGCCGCTACCGGGACAGGGGTAACCTACGAGCAGTACTTC. As protein: CSAATGTGVTYEQYF. V usage is TRBV29-1 and J usage is TRBJ2-7, with 10 bases fitting TRBD1. The germline gives CDR1 SQVTM, CDR2 ANQGSEA. The trim removed 7 bases at V and 2 bases at J, leaving 11 bases unmatched. The CDR3 spans 15 residues.

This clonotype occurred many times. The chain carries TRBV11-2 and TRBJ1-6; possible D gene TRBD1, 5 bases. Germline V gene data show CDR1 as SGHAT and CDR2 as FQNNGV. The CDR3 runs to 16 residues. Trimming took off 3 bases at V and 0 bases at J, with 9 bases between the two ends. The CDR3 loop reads CASSFGGSSYNSPLHF. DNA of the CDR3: TGTGCCAGCAGCTTTGGGGGGAGCTCCTATAATTCACCCCTCCACTTT. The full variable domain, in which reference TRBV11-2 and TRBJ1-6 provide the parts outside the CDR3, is EAGVAQSPRYKIIEKRQSVAFWCNPISGHATLYWYQQILGQGPKLLIQFQNNGVVDDSQLPKDRFSAERLKGVDSTLKIQPAKLEDSAVYLCASSFGGSSYNSPLHFGNGTRLTVT.

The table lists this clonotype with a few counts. The CDR3, as DNA: TGTGCCAGCAGCCCGATTACACCTACAGGGAACCCTGAGGGGACCCAGTACTTC. Its protein product is CASSPITPTGNPEGTQYF. V usage is TRBV28 and J usage is TRBJ2-5, with D possibly matching TRBD1 (6 bases). The length of the CDR3 is 18 residues. Germline CDR1 MDHEN, CDR2 SYDVKM. V gave up 6 bases and J gave up 7 bases, with 30 bases separating them.

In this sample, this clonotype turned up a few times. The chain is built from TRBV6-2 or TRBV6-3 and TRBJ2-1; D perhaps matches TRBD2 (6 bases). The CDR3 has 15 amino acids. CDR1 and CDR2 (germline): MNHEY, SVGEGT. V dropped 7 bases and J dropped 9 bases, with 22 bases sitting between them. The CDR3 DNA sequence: TGTGCCAGCACCGCCGGCAGATCCGTCGGGAGTGAGCAGTTCTTC. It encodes CASTAGRSVGSEQFF.

The CDR3 DNA reads as TGTGCCAGCGGCAGGGGGCTGGACACCGGGGAGCTGTTTTTT. It translates to CASGRGLDTGELFF. The chain employs TRBV2 and TRBJ2-2; 8 bases are shared with TRBD1. The CDR3 extends over 14 amino acids. The germline V gene has CDR1 SNHLY and CDR2 FYNNEI. With 8 bases clipped from V and 3 bases from J, the junction kept 5 bases outside the gene matches.

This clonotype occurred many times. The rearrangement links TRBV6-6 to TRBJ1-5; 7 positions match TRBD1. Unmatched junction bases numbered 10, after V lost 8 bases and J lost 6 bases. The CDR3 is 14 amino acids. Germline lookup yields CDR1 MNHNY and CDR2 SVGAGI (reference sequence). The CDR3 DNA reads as TGTGCCAGCGGGTATGACAGGGAAGCTCAGCCCCAGCATTTT. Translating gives CASGYDREAQPQHF.